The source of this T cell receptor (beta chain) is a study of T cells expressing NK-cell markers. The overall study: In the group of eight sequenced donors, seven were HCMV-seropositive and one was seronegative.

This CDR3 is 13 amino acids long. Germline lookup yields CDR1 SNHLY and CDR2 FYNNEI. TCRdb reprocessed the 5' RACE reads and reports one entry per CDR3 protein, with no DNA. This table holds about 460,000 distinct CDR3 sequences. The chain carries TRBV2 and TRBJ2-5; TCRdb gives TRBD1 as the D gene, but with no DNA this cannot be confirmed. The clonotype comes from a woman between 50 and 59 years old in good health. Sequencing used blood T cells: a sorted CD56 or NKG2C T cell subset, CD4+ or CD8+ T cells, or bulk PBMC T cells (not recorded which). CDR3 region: CASSGGTQETQYF.